Listed below are T cell receptor beta chains from one sample, sequenced in a study of T cells expressing NK-cell markers. From its re-call of the 5' RACE reads, TCRdb lists each CDR3 protein once, without DNA. The sample has more than 400,000 distinct CDR3 sequences; the top ten hold 7.3%. Material for sequencing was blood T cells: a sorted CD56 or NKG2C T cell subset, CD4+ or CD8+ T cells, or bulk PBMC T cells (not recorded which). The receptor set was obtained from a woman between 18 and 70 years old in good health. Both conserved end residues are part of each CDR3. The order of the fields is V gene, J gene, CDR3 protein.

TRBV4-3	TRBJ2-6	CASSHLTGMLRSGANVLTF
TRBV4-3	TRBJ2-5	CASSQDALEGSETQYF
TRBV19	TRBJ2-2	CASSMSGTRELFF
TRBV7-2	TRBJ1-1	CASSYLQGGGTEAFF
TRBV7-9	TRBJ2-3	CASSLGTTNTDTQYF
TRBV4-3	TRBJ1-2	CASSQEEAGSFGYTF
TRBV27	TRBJ1-6	CASSLLGPNNSPLHF
TRBV3-1	TRBJ2-2	CASSRYTSGAGELFF
TRBV7-9	TRBJ1-1	CASSLNVNTEAFF
TRBV12-3/TRBV12-4	TRBJ1-4	CASTRRGAGFGSVFF
TRBV11-2	TRBJ2-3	CASRYKYADTQYF
TRBV7-9	TRBJ2-4	CASSYSGTGDGQYF
TRBV2	TRBJ2-4	CASSVGQLIAKNIQYF
TRBV7-2	TRBJ2-3	CASSLALTSTDTQYF
TRBV5-4	TRBJ1-2	CAIKSPEGLKGYTF
TRBV7-3	TRBJ2-5	CASSSWTGAETQYF
TRBV9	TRBJ2-3	CASSAQRGITDTQYF
TRBV5-1	TRBJ2-3	CASSYSGGMADTQYF
TRBV11-1	TRBJ2-3	CASSAPAGTSGRAWDTQYF
TRBV7-9	TRBJ1-5	CASSARGYSAGNQPQHF
TRBV20-1	TRBJ1-5	CSAPDRAGNQPQHF
TRBV29-1	TRBJ2-5	CSVEYRTQETQYF
TRBV2	TRBJ2-1	CASDRSGGEQFF
TRBV29-1	TRBJ1-2	CSVPTGPRDGYTF
TRBV29-1	TRBJ2-6	CSVEGTLEGANVLTF
TRBV5-1	TRBJ1-4	CASSFGGGGNEKLFF
TRBV12-3/TRBV12-4	TRBJ1-5	CASSQQRQPQHF
TRBV24-1	TRBJ2-1	CATSDSDRGNPYNEQFF
TRBV11-2	TRBJ2-2	CASSLSPAGGVNTGELFF
TRBV5-1	TRBJ2-3	CASSLGGRPPDTQYF
TRBV28	TRBJ2-4	CASSLGVAGGQKNIQYF
TRBV3-1	TRBJ1-2	CASSQLGQNYGYTF
TRBV30	TRBJ2-1	CAWSVVTGASDEQFF
TRBV6-2/TRBV6-3	TRBJ2-1	CASSYLGSSYNEQFF
TRBV7-9	TRBJ2-1	CASSLSGVFYNEQFF
TRBV18	TRBJ2-1	CASSPPPGSYNEQFF
TRBV20-1	TRBJ2-2	CSARDLWGAGEDTGELFF
TRBV12-3/TRBV12-4	TRBJ2-5	CASTSFRGQETQYF
TRBV20-1	TRBJ2-5	CSARARGRTEETQYF
TRBV4-3	TRBJ2-1	CASSQDPGVAREAPFSEQFF
TRBV7-7	TRBJ2-1	CASSLGPGTGAYNEQFF
TRBV6-1	TRBJ2-3	CASSESGRSTDTQYF
TRBV7-2	TRBJ2-5	CASSFPAGRWETQYF